This T cell receptor (beta chain) was captured in a study of blood T cell repertoires in COVID-19. Per the original data handling: Reference gene primer amplification gave estimated nucleated cell counts. Using immunoSEQ multiplex PCR, the repertoire was profiled, and TCRdb retains in-frame clones only, with some absent. For V, J and clone size, that table is used; D and trimming come from the DNA. The sample consists of fewer than 250,000 clones, 85% to 90% of them appearing once. A word on this clone: The junction differs from germline at one of its ends, possibly a read error.

The source is a man in his sixties with acute or convalescent COVID-19. Sequenced: peripheral blood.

For the CDR3, the DNA is TGCGCCAGCAGCTTGAAATTTCGGGAGAGCGAGAAGCGATTT. It translates to CASSLKFRESEKRF. The genes are TRBV5-1 and TRBJ1-1; D uncertain. CDR1 is SGHRS, CDR2 YFSETQ, per germline. The CDR3 is 14 residues long.